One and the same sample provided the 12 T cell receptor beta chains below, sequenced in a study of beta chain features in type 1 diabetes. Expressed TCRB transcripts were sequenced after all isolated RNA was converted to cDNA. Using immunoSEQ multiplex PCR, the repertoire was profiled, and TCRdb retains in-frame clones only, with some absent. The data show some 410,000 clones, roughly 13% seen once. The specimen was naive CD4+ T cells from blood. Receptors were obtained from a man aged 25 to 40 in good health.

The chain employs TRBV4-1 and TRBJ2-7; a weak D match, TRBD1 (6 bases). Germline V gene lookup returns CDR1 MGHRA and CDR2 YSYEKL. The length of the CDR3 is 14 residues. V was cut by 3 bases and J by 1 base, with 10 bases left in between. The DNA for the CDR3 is TGCGCCAGCAGCCAGGAACAGGGATCCTACGAGCAGTACTTC. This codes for CASSQEQGSYEQYF.

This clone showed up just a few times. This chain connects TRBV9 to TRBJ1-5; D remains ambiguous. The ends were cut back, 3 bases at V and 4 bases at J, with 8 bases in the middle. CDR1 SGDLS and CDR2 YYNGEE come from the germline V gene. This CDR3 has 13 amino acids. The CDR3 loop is CASSAQENQPQHF. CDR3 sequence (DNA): TGTGCCAGCAGCGCTCAGGAAAATCAGCCCCAGCATTTT.

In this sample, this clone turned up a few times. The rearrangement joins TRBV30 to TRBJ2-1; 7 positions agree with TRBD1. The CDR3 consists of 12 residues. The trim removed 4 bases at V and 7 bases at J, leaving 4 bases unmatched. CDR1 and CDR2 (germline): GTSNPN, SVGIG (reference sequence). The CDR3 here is CAWNAGGNEQFF. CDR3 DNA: TGTGCCTGGAATGCAGGGGGAAATGAGCAGTTCTTC.

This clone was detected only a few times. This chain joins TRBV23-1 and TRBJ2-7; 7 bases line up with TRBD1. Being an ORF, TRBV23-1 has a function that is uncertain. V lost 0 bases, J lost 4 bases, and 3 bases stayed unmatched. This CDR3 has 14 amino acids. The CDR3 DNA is TGCGCCAGCAGTCAATCGGGACAGTCTTACGAGCAGTACTTC. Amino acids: CASSQSGQSYEQYF.

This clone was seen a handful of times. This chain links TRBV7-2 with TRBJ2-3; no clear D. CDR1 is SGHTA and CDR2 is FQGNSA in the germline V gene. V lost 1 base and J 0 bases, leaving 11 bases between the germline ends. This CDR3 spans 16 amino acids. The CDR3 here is CASSLVGLTSTDTQYF. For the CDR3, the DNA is TGTGCCAGCAGCTTAGTTGGGTTAACTAGCACAGATACGCAGTATTTT.

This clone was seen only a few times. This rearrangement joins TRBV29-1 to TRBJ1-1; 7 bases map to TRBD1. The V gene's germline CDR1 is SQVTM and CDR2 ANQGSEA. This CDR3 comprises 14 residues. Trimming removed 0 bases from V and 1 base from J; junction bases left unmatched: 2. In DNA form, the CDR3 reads TGCAGCGTTGAAGACGGGACAGAGAACACTGAAGCTTTCTTT. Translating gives CSVEDGTENTEAFF.

The chain's CDR3 is CASEQGITYNEQFF. CDR3 DNA: TGTGCCAGCGAACAGGGGATCACCTACAATGAGCAGTTCTTC. The chain links TRBV7-2 to TRBJ2-1; 7 bases fit TRBD1. V was clipped by 8 bases and J by 2 bases; unmatched bases: 6. The germline CDR1 and CDR2 sequences are SGHTA and FQGNSA. This CDR3 has 14 amino acids. The full variable domain, completed using reference TRBV7-2 and TRBJ2-1, is GAGVSQSPSNKVTEKGKDVELRCDPISGHTALYWYRQSLGQGLEFLIYFQGNSAPDKSGLPSDRFSAERTGGSVSTLTIQRTQQEDSAVYLCASEQGITYNEQFFGPGTRLTVL.

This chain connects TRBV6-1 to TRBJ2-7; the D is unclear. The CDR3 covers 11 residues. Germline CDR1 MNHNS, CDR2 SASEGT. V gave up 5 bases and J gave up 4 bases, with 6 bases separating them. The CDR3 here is CASSLEYEQYF. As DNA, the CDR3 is TGTGCCAGCAGTTTGGAATACGAGCAGTACTTC.

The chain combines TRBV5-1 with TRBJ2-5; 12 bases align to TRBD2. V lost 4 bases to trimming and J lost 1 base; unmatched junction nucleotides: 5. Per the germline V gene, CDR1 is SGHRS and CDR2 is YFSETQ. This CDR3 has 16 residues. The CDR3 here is CASSPGLAGIQETQYF. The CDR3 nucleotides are TGCGCCAGCAGCCCAGGACTAGCGGGGATCCAAGAGACCCAGTACTTC. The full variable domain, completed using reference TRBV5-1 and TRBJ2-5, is KAGVTQTPRYLIKTRGQQVTLSCSPISGHRSVSWYQQTPGQGLQFLFEYFSETQRNKGNFPGRFSGRQFSNSRSEMNVSTLELGDSALYLCASSPGLAGIQETQYFGPGTRLLVL.

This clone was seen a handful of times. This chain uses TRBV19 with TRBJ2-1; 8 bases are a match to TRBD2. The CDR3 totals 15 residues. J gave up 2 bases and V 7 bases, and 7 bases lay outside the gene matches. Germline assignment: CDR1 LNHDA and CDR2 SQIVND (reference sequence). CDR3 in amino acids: CASKPSGGAYNEQFF. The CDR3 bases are TGTGCCAGTAAGCCCAGCGGGGGCGCCTACAATGAGCAGTTCTTC.

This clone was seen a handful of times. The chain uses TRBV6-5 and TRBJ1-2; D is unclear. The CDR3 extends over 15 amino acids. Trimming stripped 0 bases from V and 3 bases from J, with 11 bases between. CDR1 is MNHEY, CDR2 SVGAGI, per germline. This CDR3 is CASSYSGGSYYGYTF. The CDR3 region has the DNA TGTGCCAGCAGTTACTCCGGCGGAAGCTACTATGGCTACACCTTC.

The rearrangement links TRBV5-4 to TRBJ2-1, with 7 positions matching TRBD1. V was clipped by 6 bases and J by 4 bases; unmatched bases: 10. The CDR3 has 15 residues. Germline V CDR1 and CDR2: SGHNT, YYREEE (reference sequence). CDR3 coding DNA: TGTGCCAGCACCCGAACAGGGGTGGGGTACAATGAGCAGTTCTTC. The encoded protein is CASTRTGVGYNEQFF.